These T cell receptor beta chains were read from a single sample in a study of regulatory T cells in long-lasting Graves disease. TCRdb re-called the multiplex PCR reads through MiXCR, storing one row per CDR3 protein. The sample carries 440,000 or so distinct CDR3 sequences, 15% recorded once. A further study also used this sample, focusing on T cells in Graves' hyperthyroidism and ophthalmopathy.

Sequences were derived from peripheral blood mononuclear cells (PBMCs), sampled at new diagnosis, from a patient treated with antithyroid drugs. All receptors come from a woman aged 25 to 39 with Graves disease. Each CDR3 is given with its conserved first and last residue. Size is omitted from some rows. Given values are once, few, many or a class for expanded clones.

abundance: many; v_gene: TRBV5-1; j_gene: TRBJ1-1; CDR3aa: CASSLDGRPQNTEAFF
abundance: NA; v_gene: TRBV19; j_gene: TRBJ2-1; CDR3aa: CASSISQASSYNEQFF
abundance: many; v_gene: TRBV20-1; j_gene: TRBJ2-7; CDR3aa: CSAGQGISSEQYF
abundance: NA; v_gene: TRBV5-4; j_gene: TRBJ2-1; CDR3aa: CASSLVRANYNEQFF
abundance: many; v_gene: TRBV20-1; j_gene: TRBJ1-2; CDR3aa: CSASLRTGGANGYTF
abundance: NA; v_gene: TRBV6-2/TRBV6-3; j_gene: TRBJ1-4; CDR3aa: CASSSNGEKLFF
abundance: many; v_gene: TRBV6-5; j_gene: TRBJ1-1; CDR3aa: CASSYSGVNTEAFF
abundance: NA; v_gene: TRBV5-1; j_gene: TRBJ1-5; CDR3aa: CASREGTGNNQPQHF
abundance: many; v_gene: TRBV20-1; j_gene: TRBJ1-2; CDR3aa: CSARVEGGDYGYTF
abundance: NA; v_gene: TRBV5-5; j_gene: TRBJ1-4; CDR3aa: CANSSGTGTGIEKLFF
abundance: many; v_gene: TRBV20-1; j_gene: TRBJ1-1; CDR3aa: CSAPDGGRNTEAFF
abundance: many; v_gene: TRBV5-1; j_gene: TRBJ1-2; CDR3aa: CASSLGQHRTFNYTF
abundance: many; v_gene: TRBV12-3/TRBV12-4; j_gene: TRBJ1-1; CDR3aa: CASSFGQSTEAFF
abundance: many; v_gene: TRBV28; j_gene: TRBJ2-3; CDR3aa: CASTLRWLTDTQYF
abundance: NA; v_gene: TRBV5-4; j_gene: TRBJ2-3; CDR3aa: CASSLRLPSTDTQYF
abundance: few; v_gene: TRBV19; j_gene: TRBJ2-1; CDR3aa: CASSLLWGQGENEQFF
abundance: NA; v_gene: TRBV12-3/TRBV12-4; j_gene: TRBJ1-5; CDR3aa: CASSSGQNSNQPQHF
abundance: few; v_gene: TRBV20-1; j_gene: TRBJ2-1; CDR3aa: CSARGSSGSIYNEQFF
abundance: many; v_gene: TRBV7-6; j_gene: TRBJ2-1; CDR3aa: CASSLRVGGFSSYNEQFF
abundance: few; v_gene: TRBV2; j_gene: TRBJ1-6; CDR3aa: CASSERDRGFAPLHF
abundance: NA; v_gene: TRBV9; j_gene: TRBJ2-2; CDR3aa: CASSPSGSETGELFF
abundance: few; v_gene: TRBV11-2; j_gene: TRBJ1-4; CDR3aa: CASTQAAGPTNEKLFF
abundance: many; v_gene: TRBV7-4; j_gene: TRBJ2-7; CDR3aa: CASSSTGRWERAYEQYF
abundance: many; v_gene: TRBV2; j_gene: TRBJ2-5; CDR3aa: CASTLTGKETQYF
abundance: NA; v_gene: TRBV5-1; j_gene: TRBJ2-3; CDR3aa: CASSSFRVSSTDTQYF
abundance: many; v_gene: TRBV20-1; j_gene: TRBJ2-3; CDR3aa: CSARDPGTSGRGADTQYF
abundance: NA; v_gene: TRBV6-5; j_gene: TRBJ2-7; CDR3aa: CASSYSLSYEQYF
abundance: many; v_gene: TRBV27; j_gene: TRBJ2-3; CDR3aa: CASSLYGGDTQYF
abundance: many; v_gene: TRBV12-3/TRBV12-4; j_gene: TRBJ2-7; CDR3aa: CASSPRQASYEQYF
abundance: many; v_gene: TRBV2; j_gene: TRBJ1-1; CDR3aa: CASSEQGNLNTEAFF
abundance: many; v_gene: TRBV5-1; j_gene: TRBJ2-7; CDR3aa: CASSSIGLADISYEQYF
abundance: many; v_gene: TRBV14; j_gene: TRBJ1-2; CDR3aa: CASSPAGGVGYTF
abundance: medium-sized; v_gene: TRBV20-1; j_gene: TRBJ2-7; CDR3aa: CSASLAGGDSYEQYF
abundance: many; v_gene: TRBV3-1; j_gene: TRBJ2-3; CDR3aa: CASSRRTDTQYF
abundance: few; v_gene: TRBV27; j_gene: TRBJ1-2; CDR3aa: CASSLSAERARSYGYTF
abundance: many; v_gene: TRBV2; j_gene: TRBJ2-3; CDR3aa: CASSWLAGTDTQYF
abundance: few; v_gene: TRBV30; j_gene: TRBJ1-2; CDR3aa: CAWKPLSYGYTF
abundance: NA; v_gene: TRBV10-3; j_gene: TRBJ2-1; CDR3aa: CASRTHNEQFF
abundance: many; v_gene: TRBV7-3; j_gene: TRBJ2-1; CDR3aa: CASSPLGPSGDEQFF
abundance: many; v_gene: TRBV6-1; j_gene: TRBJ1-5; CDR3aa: CASTAGYQPQHF
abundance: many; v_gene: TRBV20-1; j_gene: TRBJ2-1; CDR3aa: CSARDVGRGHGNEQFF
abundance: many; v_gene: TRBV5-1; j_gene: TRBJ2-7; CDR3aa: CASTPTARNSYEQYF
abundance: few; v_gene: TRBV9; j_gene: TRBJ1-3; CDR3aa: CASSVAGTAGNTIYF
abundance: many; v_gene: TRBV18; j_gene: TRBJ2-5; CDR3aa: CASSPQRDRGQTQYF
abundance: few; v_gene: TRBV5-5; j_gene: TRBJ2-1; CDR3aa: CASSLGWNEQFF
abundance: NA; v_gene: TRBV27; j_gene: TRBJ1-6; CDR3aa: CASSLARGSGSPLHF
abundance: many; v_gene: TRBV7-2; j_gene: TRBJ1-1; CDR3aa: CASSLARVTEAFF
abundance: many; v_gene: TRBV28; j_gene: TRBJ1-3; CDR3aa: CASSPLVGSGNTIYF
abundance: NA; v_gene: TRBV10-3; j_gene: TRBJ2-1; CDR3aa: CAISEAAGWAGNEQFF
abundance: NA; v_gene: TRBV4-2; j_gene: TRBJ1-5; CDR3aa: CASSQDPGQENQPQHF
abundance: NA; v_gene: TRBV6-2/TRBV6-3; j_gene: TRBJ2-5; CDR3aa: CASRRQTSGEQYF
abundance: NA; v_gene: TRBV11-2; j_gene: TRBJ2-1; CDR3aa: CASSPGLAERNEQFF
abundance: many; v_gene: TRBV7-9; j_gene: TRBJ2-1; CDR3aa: CASGPRGYEQFF
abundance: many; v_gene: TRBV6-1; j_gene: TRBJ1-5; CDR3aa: CASRETGGRYQPQHF